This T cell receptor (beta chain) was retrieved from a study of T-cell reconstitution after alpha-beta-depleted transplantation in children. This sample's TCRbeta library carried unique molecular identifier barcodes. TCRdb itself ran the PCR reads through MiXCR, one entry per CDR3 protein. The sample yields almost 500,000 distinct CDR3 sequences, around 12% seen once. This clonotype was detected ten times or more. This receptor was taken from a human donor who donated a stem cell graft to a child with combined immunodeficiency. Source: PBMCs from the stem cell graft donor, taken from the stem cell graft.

The CDR3 reads CASSLGQGRAEQYF. The CDR3 DNA follows: TGTGCCAGCAGCTTAGGTCAGGGGAGGGCCGAGCAGTACTTC. The chain links TRBV7-8 to TRBJ2-7, with TRBD2 as a possible D gene (7 bases). V was clipped by 1 base and J by 6 bases, with 13 bases between them. The V gene's germline CDR1 is SGHVS and CDR2 FQNEAQ. The CDR3 contains 14 residues.